Shown below are 7 T cell receptor beta chains from a single sample sequenced in a study of OX40 agonist ivuxolimab in advanced cancers. Sequencing used immunoSEQ multiplex PCR; TCRdb keeps in-frame clones, though not all of them. This table holds tens of thousands of clones, nearly 90% found once. This material consisted of CD4+ or CD8+ T cells sorted from blood, taken in a trial of the OX40 agonist ivuxolimab. These receptors originate from an adult with an advanced solid tumor such as melanoma, head and neck, liver or kidney cancer.

The chain combines TRBV5-4 with TRBJ1-1, with a tentative D call TRBD1 (6 bases). CDR1 and CDR2 from the germline V gene are SGHNT and YYREEE (reference sequence). The CDR3 has 14 amino acids. Trimming stripped 5 bases from V and 3 bases from J, with 14 bases between. The CDR3, as DNA: TGTGCCAGCAGTTCTCTGGACAGAGACACTGAAGCTTTCTTT. Translating gives CASSSLDRDTEAFF.

The chain joins TRBV27 to TRBJ2-1, with unresolved D. V lost 6 bases and J lost 0, with 15 bases in between. In germline, CDR1 is MNHEY, CDR2 SMNVEV (reference sequence). The CDR3 length is 16 residues. CDR3 amino acids: CASSLRTFFSYNEQFF. CDR3 nucleotide sequence: TGTGCCAGCAGCCTGAGGACCTTCTTCTCCTACAATGAGCAGTTCTTC.

This rearrangement joins TRBV11-3 to TRBJ2-1, with 9 bases fitting TRBD2. Germline CDR1 reads SGHNT; CDR2 reads YENEEA. Trimming at V came to 5 bases and at J to 6 bases, leaving 5 bases not matched to a gene. The CDR3 consists of 14 residues. Written as DNA, the CDR3 is TGTGCCAGCAGCACCGGCGGGGGGGCCAATGAGCAGTTCTTC. Protein: CASSTGGGANEQFF.

V is TRBV5-8 and J is TRBJ2-1, with D perhaps TRBD1 or TRBD2 (6 bases each). Germline V lookup: CDR1 SGHTS, CDR2 YDEGEE. The V gene lost 3 bases and the J gene lost 9 bases, with 10 bases spanning the gap. CDR3 length: 12 amino acids. CDR3 sequence: CASSWGAGEQFF. CDR3 nucleotides: TGTGCCAGCAGCTGGGGGGCGGGTGAGCAGTTCTTC.

The J gene is TRBJ2-5, the V gene TRBV19; D may be TRBD1 (6 bases). The end of the DNA aligns better with TRBJ2-7, so the J call may be wrong. This CDR3 spans 15 amino acids. Germline assignment: CDR1 LNHDA and CDR2 SQIVND (reference sequence). Here the CDR3 DNA reads TGTGCCAGTAGTATAGACCAAACAGGGTTCTACGAGCAGTACTTC. This gives the protein CASSIDQTGFYEQYF.

The chain uses TRBV18 and TRBJ2-7; D is unresolved. CDR1 KGHSH and CDR2 LQKENI come from the germline V gene. V dropped 3 bases and J dropped 2 bases, with 2 bases sitting between them. CDR3 length: 11 residues. Written as DNA, the CDR3 is TGTGCCAGCTCACCTGCCTACGAGCAGTACTTC. Its translation: CASSPAYEQYF.

The chain recombines TRBV6-5 with TRBJ2-4; TRBD1 matches at 8 bases. V was pared by 6 bases and J by 0 bases, with 4 bases of the junction left unmatched. The V gene's germline CDR1 is MNHEY and CDR2 SVGAGI. The CDR3 loop spans 15 amino acids. CDR3 amino acids: CASRPDRVAKNIQYF. The CDR3 DNA is TGTGCCAGCAGGCCGGACAGGGTAGCCAAAAACATTCAGTACTTC.